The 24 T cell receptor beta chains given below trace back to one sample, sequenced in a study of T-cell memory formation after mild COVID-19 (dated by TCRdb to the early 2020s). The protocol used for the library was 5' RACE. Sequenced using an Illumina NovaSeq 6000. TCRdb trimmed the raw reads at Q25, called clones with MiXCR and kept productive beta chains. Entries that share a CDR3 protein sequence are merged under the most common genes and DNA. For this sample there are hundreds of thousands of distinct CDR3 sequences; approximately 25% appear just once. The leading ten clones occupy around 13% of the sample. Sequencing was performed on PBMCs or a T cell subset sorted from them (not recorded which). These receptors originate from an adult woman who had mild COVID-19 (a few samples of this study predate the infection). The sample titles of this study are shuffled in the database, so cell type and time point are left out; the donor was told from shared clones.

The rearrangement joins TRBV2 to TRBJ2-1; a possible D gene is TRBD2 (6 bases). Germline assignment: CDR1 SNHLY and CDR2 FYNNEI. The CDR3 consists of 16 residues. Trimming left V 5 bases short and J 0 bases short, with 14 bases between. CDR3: CASSSRLGSSYNEQFF. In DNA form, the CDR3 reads TGTGCCAGCAGTTCTCGACTCGGGAGCTCCTACAATGAGCAGTTCTTC.

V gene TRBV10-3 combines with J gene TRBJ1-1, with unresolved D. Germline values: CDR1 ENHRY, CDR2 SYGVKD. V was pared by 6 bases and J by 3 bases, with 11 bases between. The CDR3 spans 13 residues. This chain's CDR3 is CAISPRADTEAFF. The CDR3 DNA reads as TGTGCCATCAGCCCCCGGGCGGACACTGAAGCTTTCTTT.

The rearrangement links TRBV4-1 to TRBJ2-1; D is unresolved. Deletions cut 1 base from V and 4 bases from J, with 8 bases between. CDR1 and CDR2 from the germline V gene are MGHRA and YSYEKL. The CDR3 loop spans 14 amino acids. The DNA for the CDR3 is TGCGCCAGCAGCCAAGGGGGAAGGTACAATGAGCAGTTCTTC. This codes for CASSQGGRYNEQFF.

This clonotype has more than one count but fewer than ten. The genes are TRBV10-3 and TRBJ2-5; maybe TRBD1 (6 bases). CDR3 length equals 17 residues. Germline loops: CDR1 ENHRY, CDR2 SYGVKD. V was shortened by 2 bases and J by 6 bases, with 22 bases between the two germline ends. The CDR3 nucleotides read TGTGCCATCAGTGAGCCTAAGGGGGATAGGGTTTCGAAGACCCAGTACTTC. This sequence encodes CAISEPKGDRVSKTQYF.

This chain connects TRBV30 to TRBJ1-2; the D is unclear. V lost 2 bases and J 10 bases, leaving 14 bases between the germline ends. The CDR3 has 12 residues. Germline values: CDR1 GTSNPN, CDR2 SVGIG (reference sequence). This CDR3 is CAWSRAGTYYTF. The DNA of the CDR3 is TGTGCCTGGAGTAGGGCGGGCACGTACTACACCTTC. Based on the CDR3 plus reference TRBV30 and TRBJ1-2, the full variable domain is SQTIHQWPATLVQPVGSPLSLECTVEGTSNPNLYWYRQAAGRGLQLLFYSVGIGQISSEVPQNLSASRPQDRQFILSSKKLLLSDSGFYLCAWSRAGTYYTFGSGTRLTVV.

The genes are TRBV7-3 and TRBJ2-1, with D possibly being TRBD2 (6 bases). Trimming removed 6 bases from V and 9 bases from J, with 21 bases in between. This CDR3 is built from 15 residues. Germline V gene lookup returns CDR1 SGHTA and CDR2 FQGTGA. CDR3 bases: TGTGCCAGCAGGAGGGGTCCGGGAGAATTGGGTGAGCAGTTCTTC. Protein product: CASRRGPGELGEQFF.

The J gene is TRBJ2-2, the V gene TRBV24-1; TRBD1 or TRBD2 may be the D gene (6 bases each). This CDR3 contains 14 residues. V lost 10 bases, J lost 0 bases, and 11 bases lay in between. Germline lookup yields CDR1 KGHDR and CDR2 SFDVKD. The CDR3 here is CATRGAANTGELFF. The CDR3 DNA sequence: TGTGCCACAAGGGGGGCTGCGAACACCGGGGAGCTGTTTTTT.

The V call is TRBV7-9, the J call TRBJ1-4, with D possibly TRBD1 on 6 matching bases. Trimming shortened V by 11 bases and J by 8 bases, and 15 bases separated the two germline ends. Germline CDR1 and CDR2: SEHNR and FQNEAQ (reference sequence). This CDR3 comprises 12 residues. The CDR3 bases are TGTGCCCTCGGGGGCGGTGGGGAAAAACTGTTTTTT. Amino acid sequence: CALGGGGEKLFF. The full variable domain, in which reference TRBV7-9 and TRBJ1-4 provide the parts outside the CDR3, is DTGVSQNPRHKITKRGQNVTFRCDPISEHNRLYWYRQTLGQGPEFLTYFQNEAQLEKSRLLSDRFSAERPKGSFSTLEIQRTEQGDSAMYLCALGGGGEKLFFGSGTQLSVL.

CDR3 amino acids: CASSSDRSNQPQHF. The CDR3 DNA reads as TGTGCCAGCAGCTCGGACAGGAGCAATCAGCCCCAGCATTTT. This rearrangement joins TRBV7-9 to TRBJ1-5; 7 positions agree with TRBD1. Germline-derived CDR1 and CDR2 are SEHNR and FQNEAQ (reference sequence). J gave up 1 base and V 4 bases, and 1 base lay outside the gene matches. The CDR3 consists of 14 residues.

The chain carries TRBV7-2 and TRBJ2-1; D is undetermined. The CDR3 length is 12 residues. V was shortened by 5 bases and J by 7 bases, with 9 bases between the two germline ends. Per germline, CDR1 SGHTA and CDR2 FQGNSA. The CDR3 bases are TGTGCCAGCAGCGCAGTAGGGAATGAGCAGTTCTTC. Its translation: CASSAVGNEQFF.

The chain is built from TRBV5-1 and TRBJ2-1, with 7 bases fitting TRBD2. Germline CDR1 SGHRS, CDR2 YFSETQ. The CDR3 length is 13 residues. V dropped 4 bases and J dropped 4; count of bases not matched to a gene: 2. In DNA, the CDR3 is TGCGCCAGCAGCATCGGGGGGTACAATGAGCAGTTCTTC. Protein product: CASSIGGYNEQFF. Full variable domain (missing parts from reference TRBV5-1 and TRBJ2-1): KAGVTQTPRYLIKTRGQQVTLSCSPISGHRSVSWYQQTPGQGLQFLFEYFSETQRNKGNFPGRFSGRQFSNSRSEMNVSTLELGDSALYLCASSIGGYNEQFFGPGTRLTVL.

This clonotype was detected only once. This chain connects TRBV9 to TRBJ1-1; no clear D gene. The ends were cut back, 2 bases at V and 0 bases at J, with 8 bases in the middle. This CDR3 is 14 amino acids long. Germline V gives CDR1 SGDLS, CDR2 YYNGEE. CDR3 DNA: TGTGCCAGCAGCGTCGGCTCCATGAACACTGAAGCTTTCTTT. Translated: CASSVGSMNTEAFF. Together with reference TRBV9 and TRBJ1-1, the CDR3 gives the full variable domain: DSGVTQTPKHLITATGQRVTLRCSPRSGDLSVYWYQQSLDQGLQFLIQYYNGEERAKGNILERFSAQQFPDLHSELNLSSLELGDSALYFCASSVGSMNTEAFFGQGTRLTVV.

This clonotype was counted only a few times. In DNA form, the CDR3 reads TGTGCCAGCAGCGGACCGGGACGGGGAGCCTCGGTTTATGGCTACACCTTC. Amino acids: CASSGPGRGASVYGYTF. The chain combines TRBV9 with TRBJ1-2, with D possibly TRBD1 on 5 matching bases. The CDR3 loop spans 17 amino acids. Germline assignment: CDR1 SGDLS and CDR2 YYNGEE. Between the trimmed V and J ends, which lost 3 bases and 5 bases, there was a span of 23 bases.

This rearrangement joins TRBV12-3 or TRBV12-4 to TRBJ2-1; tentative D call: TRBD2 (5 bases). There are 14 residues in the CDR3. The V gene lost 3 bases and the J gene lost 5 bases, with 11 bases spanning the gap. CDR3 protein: CASSFRAADNEQFF. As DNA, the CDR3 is TGTGCCAGCAGTTTTAGAGCGGCCGACAATGAGCAGTTCTTC.

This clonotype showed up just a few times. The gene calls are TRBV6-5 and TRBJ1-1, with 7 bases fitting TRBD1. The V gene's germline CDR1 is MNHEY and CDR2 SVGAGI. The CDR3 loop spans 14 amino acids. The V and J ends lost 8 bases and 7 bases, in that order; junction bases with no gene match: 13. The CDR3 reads CASSLGQGENEAFF. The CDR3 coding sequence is TGTGCCAGCTCATTGGGGCAGGGGGAAAATGAAGCTTTCTTT.

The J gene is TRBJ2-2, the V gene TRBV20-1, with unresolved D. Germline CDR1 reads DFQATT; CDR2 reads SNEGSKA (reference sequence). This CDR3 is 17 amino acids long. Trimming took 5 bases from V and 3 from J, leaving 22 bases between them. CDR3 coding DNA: TGCAGTGCTTCCCAACCCACCGACTCCCGCCACACCGGGGAGCTGTTTTTT. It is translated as CSASQPTDSRHTGELFF.

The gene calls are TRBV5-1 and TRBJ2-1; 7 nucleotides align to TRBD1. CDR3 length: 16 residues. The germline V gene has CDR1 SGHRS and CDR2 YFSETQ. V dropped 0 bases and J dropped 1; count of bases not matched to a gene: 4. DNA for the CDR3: TGCGCCAGCAGCTTGGTGAGGGGGCAGTCCTACAATGAGCAGTTCTTC. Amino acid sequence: CASSLVRGQSYNEQFF.

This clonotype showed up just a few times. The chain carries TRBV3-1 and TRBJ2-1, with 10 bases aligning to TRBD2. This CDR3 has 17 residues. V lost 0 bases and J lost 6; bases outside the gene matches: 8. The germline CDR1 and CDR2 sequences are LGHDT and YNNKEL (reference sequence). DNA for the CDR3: TGTGCCAGCAGCCAAGAGATAGCGGGGGGAAGAGGCAATGAGCAGTTCTTC. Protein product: CASSQEIAGGRGNEQFF.

The CDR3: CASSVTSGGETQYF. The CDR3 DNA follows: TGTGCCAGCAGCGTTACTAGCGGGGGAGAGACCCAGTACTTC. The V call is TRBV9, the J call TRBJ2-5; 11 bases map to TRBD2. J gave up 4 bases and V 2 bases, and 1 base lay outside the gene matches. The CDR3 consists of 14 residues. CDR1 and CDR2 (germline): SGDLS, YYNGEE.

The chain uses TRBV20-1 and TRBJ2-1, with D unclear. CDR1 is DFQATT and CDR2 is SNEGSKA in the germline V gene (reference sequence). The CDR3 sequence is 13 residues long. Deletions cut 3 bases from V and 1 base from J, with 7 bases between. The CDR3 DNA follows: TGCAGTGCTAGGGCGGAGTCCTACAATGAGCAGTTCTTC. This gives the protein CSARAESYNEQFF.

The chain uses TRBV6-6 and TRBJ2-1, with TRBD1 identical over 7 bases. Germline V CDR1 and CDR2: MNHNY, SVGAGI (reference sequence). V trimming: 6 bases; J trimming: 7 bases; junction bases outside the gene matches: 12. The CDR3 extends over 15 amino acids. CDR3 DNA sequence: TGTGCCAGCAGCTCGCGACAGGGCGTGCAAAATGAGCAGTTCTTC. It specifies CASSSRQGVQNEQFF.

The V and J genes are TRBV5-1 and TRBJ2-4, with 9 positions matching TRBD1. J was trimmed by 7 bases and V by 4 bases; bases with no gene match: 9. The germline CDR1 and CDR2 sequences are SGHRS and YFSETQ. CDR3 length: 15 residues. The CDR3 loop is CASSPRKQGANIQYF. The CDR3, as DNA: TGCGCCAGCAGCCCTAGAAAACAGGGGGCGAACATTCAGTACTTC.

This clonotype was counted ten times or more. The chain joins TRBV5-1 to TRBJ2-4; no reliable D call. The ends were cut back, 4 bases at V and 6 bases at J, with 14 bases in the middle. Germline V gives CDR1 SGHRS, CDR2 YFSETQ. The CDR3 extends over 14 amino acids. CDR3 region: CASSPPQIGNIQYF. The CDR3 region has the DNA TGCGCCAGCAGCCCGCCCCAGATCGGAAACATTCAGTACTTC.

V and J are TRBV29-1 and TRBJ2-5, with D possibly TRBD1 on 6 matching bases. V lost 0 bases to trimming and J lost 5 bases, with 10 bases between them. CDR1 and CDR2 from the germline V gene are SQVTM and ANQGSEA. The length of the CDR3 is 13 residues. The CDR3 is CSVEEGAAETQYF. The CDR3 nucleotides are TGCAGCGTTGAAGAGGGGGCCGCGGAGACCCAGTACTTC.